The text below deals with one T cell receptor beta chain. Its antigen remains unknown. This sample was taken from a study of T cell responses to AZD1222 COVID-19 vaccine. Findings and limits, study-wide: Increases in Spike-specific TCR breadth and depth were seen after two AZD1222 doses. The study sampled repertoires only after the peak T cell response. Baseline seropositives among AZD1222 recipients totaled only five to seven.

Sequencing used immunoSEQ multiplex PCR; TCRdb keeps in-frame clones, though not all of them. The data hold 100,000 to 110,000 clones, with around 89% observed a single time. Source: peripheral blood, taken on day 0 of AZD1222 vaccination. This TCR came from an adult in good health.

The CDR3 reads CASSVTNTEAFF. CDR3 nucleotide sequence: TGTGCCAGTAGTGTGACCAACACTGAAGCTTTCTTT. The chain recombines TRBV19 with TRBJ1-1; D is unclear. Germline V gene sequence: CDR1 LNHDA, CDR2 SQIVND (reference sequence). V lost 5 bases and J lost 2, with 6 bases in between. This CDR3 has 12 residues.